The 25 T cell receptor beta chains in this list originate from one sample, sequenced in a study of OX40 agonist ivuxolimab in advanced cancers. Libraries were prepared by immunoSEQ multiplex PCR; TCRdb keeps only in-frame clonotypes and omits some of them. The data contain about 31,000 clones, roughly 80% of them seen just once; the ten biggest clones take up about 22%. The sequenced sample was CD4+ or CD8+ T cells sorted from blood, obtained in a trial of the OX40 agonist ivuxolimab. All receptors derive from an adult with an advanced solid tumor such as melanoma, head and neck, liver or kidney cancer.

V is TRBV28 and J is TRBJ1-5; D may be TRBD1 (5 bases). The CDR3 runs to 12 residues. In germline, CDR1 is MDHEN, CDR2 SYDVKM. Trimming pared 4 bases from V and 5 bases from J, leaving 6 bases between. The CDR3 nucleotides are TGTGCCAGCAGTTGGGGGGATCAGCCCCAGCATTTT. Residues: CASSWGDQPQHF.

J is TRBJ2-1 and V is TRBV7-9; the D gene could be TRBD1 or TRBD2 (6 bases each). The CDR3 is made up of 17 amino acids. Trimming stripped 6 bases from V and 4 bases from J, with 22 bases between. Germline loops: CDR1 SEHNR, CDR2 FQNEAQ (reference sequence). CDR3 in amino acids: CASREGTGANPYNEQFF. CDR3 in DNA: TGTGCCAGCAGAGAGGGTACGGGGGCCAATCCTTACAATGAGCAGTTCTTC. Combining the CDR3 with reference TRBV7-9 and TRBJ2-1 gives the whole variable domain DTGVSQNPRHKITKRGQNVTFRCDPISEHNRLYWYRQTLGQGPEFLTYFQNEAQLEKSRLLSDRFSAERPKGSFSTLEIQRTEQGDSAMYLCASREGTGANPYNEQFFGPGTRLTVL.

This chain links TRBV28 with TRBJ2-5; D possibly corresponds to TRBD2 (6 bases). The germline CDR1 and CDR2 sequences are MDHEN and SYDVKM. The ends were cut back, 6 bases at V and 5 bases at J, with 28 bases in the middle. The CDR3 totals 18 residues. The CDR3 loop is CASSSRPRGTHVWETQYF. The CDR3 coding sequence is TGTGCCAGCAGCTCCCGCCCCCGCGGGACTCACGTCTGGGAGACCCAGTACTTC.

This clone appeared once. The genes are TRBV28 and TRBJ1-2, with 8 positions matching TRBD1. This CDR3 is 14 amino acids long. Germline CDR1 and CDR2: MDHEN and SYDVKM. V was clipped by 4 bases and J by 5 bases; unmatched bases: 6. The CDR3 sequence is CASSSGTGLYGYTF. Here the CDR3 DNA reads TGTGCCAGCAGTTCCGGGACAGGCCTTTATGGCTACACCTTC.

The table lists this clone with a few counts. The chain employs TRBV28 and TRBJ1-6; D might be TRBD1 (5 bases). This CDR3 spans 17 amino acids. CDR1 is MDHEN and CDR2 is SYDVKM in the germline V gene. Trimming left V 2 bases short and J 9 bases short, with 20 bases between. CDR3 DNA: TGTGCCAGCAGTTTAGGGTGGCAGGGTCGGTCAAGTTCACCCCTCCACTTT. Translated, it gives CASSLGWQGRSSSPLHF.

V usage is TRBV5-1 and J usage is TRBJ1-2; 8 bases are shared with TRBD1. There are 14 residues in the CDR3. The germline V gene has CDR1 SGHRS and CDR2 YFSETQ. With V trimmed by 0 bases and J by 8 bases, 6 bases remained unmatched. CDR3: CASSLASTGVGYTF. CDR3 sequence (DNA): TGCGCCAGCAGCTTGGCCTCGACAGGGGTAGGCTACACCTTC.

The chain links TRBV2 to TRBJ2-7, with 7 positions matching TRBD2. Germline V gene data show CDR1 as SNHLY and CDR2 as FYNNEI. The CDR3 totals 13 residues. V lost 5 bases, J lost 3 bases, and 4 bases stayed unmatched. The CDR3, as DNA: TGTGCCAGCAGTTTAGCGGGCGGCTACGAGCAGTACTTC. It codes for CASSLAGGYEQYF.

In DNA, the CDR3 is TGTGCCAGCAGCTTAGGGATCCTTACTAGCGGGGGGGCAAATGAGCAGTTCTTC. This sequence encodes CASSLGILTSGGANEQFF. The V and J genes are TRBV7-9 and TRBJ2-1; 13 bases align to TRBD2. V trimming: 1 base; J trimming: 7 bases; junction bases outside the gene matches: 10. The CDR3 loop spans 18 amino acids. From germline, CDR1 is SEHNR and CDR2 FQNEAQ (reference sequence).

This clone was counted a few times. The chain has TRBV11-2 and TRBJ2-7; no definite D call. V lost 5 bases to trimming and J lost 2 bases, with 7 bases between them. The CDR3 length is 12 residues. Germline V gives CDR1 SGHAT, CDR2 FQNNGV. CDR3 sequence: CASSLGTYEQYF. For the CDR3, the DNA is TGTGCCAGCAGCCTCGGAACCTACGAGCAGTACTTC.

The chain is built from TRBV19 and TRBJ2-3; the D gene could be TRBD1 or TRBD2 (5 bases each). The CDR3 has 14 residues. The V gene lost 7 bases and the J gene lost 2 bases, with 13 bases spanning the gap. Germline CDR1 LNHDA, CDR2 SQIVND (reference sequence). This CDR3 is CASKDSRDTDTQYF. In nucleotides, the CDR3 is TGTGCCAGTAAGGACTCCAGGGACACAGATACGCAGTATTTT.

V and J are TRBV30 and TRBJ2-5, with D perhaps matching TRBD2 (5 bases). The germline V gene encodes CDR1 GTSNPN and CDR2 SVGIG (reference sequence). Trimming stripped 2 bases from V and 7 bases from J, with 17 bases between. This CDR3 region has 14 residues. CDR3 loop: CAWSSTGSPATQYF. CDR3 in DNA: TGTGCCTGGAGTTCGACGGGGTCCCCTGCGACCCAGTACTTC.

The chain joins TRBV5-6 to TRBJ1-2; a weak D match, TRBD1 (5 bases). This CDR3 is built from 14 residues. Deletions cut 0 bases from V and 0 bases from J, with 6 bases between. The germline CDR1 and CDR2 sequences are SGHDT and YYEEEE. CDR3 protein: CASSLVTANYGYTF. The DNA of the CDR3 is TGTGCCAGCAGCTTGGTGACAGCTAACTATGGCTACACCTTC.

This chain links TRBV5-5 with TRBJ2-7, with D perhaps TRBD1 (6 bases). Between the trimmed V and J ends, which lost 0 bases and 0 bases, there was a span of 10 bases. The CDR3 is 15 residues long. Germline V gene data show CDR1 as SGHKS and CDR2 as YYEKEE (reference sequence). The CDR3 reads CASSLGVGGSYEQYF. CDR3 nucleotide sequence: TGTGCCAGCAGCTTGGGTGTAGGGGGCTCCTACGAGCAGTACTTC. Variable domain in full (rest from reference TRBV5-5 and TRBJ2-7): DAGVTQSPTHLIKTRGQQVTLRCSPISGHKSVSWYQQVLGQGPQFIFQYYEKEERGRGNFPDRFSARQFPNYSSELNVNALLLGDSALYLCASSLGVGGSYEQYFGPGTRLTVT.

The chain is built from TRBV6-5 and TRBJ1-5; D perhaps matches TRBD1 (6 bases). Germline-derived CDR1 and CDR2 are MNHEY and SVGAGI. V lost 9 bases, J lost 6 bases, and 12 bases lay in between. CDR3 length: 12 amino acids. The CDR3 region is CASSQGSQPQHF. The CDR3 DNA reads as TGTGCCAGTAGCCAGGGGAGTCAGCCCCAGCATTTT.

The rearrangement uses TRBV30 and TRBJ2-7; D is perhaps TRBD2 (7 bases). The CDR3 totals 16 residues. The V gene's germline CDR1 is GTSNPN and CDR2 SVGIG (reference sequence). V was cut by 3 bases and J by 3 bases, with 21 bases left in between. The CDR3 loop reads CAWREWGGGQGYEQYF. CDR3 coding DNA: TGTGCCTGGAGAGAGTGGGGAGGGGGGCAAGGCTACGAGCAGTACTTC.

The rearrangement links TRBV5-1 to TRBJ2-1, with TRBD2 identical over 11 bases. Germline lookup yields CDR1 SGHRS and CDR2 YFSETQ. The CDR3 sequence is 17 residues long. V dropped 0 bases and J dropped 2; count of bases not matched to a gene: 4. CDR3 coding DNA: TGCGCCAGCAGCTTGGTGGTAGCGGGAGGGACCTACAATGAGCAGTTCTTC. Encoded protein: CASSLVVAGGTYNEQFF.

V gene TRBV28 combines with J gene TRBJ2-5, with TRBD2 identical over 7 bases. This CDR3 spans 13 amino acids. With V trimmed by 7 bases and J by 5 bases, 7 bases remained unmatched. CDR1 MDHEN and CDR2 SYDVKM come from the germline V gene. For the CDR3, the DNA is TGTGCCAGCACCCGGGGGGTTAGTGAGACCCAGTACTTC. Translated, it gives CASTRGVSETQYF.

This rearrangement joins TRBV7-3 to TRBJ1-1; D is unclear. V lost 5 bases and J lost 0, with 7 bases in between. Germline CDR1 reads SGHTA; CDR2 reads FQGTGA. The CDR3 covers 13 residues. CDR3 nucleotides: TGTGCCAGCAGCCCAAACGTGAACACTGAAGCTTTCTTT. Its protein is CASSPNVNTEAFF.

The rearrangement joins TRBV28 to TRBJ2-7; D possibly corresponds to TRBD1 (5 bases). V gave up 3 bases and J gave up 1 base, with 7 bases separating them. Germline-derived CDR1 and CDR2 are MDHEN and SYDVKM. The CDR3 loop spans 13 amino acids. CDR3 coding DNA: TGTGCCAGCAGTTTTCAGGGATCCTACGAGCAGTACTTC. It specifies CASSFQGSYEQYF.

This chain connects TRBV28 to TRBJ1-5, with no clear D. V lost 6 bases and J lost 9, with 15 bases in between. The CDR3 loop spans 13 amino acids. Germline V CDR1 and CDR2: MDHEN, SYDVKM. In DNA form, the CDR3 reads TGTGCCAGCAGCCCGGACCGTTTCGGGCCCCAGCATTTT. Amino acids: CASSPDRFGPQHF.

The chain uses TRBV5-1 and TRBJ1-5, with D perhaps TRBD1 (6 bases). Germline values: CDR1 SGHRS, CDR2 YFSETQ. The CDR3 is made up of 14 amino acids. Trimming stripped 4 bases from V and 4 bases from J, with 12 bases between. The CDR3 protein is CASSLGQINQPQHF. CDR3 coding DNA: TGCGCCAGCAGCCTTGGACAGATTAATCAGCCCCAGCATTTT.

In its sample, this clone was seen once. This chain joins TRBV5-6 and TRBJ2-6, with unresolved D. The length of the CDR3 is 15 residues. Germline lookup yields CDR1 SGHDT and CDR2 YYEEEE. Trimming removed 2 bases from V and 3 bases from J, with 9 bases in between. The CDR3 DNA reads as TGTGCCAGCAGCTTCTATCCTGGTGGGGCCAACGTCCTGACTTTC. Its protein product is CASSFYPGGANVLTF.

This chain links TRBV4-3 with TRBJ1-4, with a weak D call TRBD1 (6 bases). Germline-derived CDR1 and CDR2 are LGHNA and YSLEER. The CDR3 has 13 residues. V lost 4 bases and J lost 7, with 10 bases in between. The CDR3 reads CASSRGHGEKLFF. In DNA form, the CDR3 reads TGCGCCAGCAGCCGGGGGCATGGTGAAAAACTGTTTTTT.

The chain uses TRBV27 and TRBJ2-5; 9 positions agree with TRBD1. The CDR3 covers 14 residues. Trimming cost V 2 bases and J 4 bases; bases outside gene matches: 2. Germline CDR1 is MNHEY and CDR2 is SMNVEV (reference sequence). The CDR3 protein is CASSLPTGGETQYF. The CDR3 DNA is TGTGCCAGCAGTTTACCGACAGGGGGAGAGACCCAGTACTTC.

The CDR3 spells CASSGRGGLDTQYF. The CDR3 bases are TGTGCCAGCAGTGGACGGGGGGGTTTGGATACGCAGTATTTT. The chain uses TRBV2 and TRBJ2-3; 8 nucleotides align to TRBD2. This CDR3 has 14 residues. Germline V gene lookup returns CDR1 SNHLY and CDR2 FYNNEI. Trimming removed 4 bases from V and 6 bases from J; junction bases left unmatched: 6.